This T cell receptor (beta chain) came from a study of T cell responses to AZD1222 COVID-19 vaccine. Across the whole study: Recipients boosted at about 4 weeks or about 12 weeks are pooled.

Repertoires were generated with immunoSEQ multiplex PCR, while TCRdb's copy carries only in-frame clones and drops some. The repertoire holds 95,000 to 100,000 clones, about nine tenths seen once, with more than 1.5% in the top ten. Sequencing used peripheral blood, obtained on day 0 of AZD1222 vaccination. This sequence was found in an adult in good health.

The CDR3 DNA follows: TGTGCCAGCAGCCACCGGGACGCCGGTGAAGGGCCCCAGCATTTT. Protein product: CASSHRDAGEGPQHF. The rearrangement joins TRBV3-1 (or the pseudogene TRBV3-2) to TRBJ1-5; D is perhaps TRBD1 (5 bases). Per the germline V gene, CDR1 is LGHDT and CDR2 is YNNKEL (reference sequence). V dropped 3 bases and J dropped 9 bases, with 18 bases sitting between them. The CDR3 extends over 15 amino acids.